Each of the 21 T cell receptor beta chains below was sequenced from the same sample in a study of blood T cell repertoires in COVID-19. Here immunoSEQ multiplex PCR was the method, and the copy in TCRdb shows in-frame clones only, minus some. The data contain about 86,000 clones, over 80% of them singletons. Input material: peripheral blood. These receptors were obtained from a woman of 80 years or more with active or convalescent COVID-19.

The rearrangement joins TRBV12-3 or TRBV12-4 to TRBJ1-2, with unresolved D. The CDR3 length is 12 residues. V shed 3 bases and J shed 1 base, with 3 bases lying between them. CDR3 residues: CASSFLNYGYTF. The CDR3 DNA is TGTGCCAGCAGTTTTCTTAACTATGGCTACACCTTC.

The chain couples TRBV18 to TRBJ2-3; 12 bases agree with TRBD1. CDR1 and CDR2 from the germline V gene are KGHSH and LQKENI. The V gene end was trimmed by 1 base and the J gene end by 5 bases; junction bases not matched to a gene: 4. This CDR3 is 16 amino acids long. CDR3 nucleotide sequence: TGTGCCAGCTCACCACGGGACAGGGGGCGCGAAGATACGCAGTATTTT. Encoded protein: CASSPRDRGREDTQYF. Combining the CDR3 with reference TRBV18 and TRBJ2-3 gives the whole variable domain NAGVMQNPRHLVRRRGQEARLRCSPMKGHSHVYWYRQLPEEGLKFMVYLQKENIIDESGMPKERFSAEFPKEGPSILRIQQVVRGDSAAYFCASSPRDRGREDTQYFGPGTRLTVL.

This clone was seen more than once but under ten times. The chain employs TRBV4-3 and TRBJ1-4; D gene ambiguous. V was pared by 2 bases and J by 5 bases, with 9 bases between. The CDR3 is made up of 14 amino acids. Germline V lookup: CDR1 LGHNA, CDR2 YSLEER. In nucleotides, the CDR3 is TGCGCCAGCAGCCAATTGTACCAGAATGAAAAACTGTTTTTT. This translates into CASSQLYQNEKLFF.

This clone was seen only once. The chain is built from TRBV11-2 and TRBJ1-2; D not certain. The germline V and J ends were trimmed by 1 base and 5 bases, with 8 bases remaining between them. Germline V gives CDR1 SGHAT, CDR2 FQNNGV. The CDR3 loop spans 13 amino acids. The CDR3 loop is CASSLGMTYGYTF. The CDR3 nucleotides are TGTGCCAGCAGCTTAGGGATGACTTATGGCTACACCTTC.

The CDR3 DNA follows: TGTGCCATCAGTGTTGGGACAGTCAGCTCCTACGAGCAGTACTTC. Protein product: CAISVGTVSSYEQYF. The rearrangement joins TRBV10-3 to TRBJ2-7, with 7 bases that match TRBD1. The CDR3 sequence is 15 residues long. V was clipped by 4 bases and J by 0 bases; unmatched bases: 6. The V gene's germline CDR1 is ENHRY and CDR2 SYGVKD.

The gene calls are TRBV19 and TRBJ1-3; 8 bases agree with TRBD1. The CDR3 has 16 amino acids. With V trimmed by 7 bases and J by 2 bases, 10 bases remained unmatched. CDR1 is LNHDA, CDR2 SQIVND, per germline (reference sequence). The CDR3 bases are TGTGCCAGTATCAACTACGGACAGGGAGCTGGAAACACCATATATTTT. This codes for CASINYGQGAGNTIYF.

V gene TRBV28 combines with J gene TRBJ2-1; possibly TRBD1 for D (7 bases). The V and J ends lost 5 bases and 2 bases respectively, with 16 bases between them. The CDR3 totals 16 residues. Germline CDR1 reads MDHEN; CDR2 reads SYDVKM. The CDR3 nucleotides are TGTGCCAGCAGTGGGAGGCAGGGGGTTCCCTACAATGAGCAGTTCTTC. It encodes CASSGRQGVPYNEQFF.

This clone has just one count. V usage is TRBV6-5 and J usage is TRBJ2-3; TRBD2 agrees at 11 bases. The CDR3 runs to 15 residues. V shed 5 bases, J shed 3 bases, and the junction held 4 bases outside the gene matches. Germline loops: CDR1 MNHEY, CDR2 SVGAGI. Here the CDR3 reads CASSRLAGRTDTQYF. DNA for the CDR3: TGTGCCAGCAGTCGACTAGCGGGGCGTACAGATACGCAGTATTTT.

The sample holds one count of this clone. V gene TRBV9 combines with J gene TRBJ1-3, with TRBD1 identical over 7 bases. The germline CDR1 and CDR2 sequences are SGDLS and YYNGEE. The CDR3 consists of 13 residues. V was clipped by 5 bases and J by 3 bases; unmatched bases: 2. The CDR3 DNA reads as TGTGCCAGCAGGGCAGGGGGTGGAAACACCATATATTTT. Translating gives CASRAGGGNTIYF.

J is TRBJ1-3 and V is TRBV19; D not resolved. The length of the CDR3 is 16 residues. The V end was cut by 3 bases, the J end by 0 bases, with 12 bases between. Germline V gives CDR1 LNHDA, CDR2 SQIVND (reference sequence). Written as DNA, the CDR3 is TGTGCCAGTAGTATTCTTGGCAGCGCCTCTGGAAACACCATATATTTT. This gives the protein CASSILGSASGNTIYF.

J is TRBJ2-1 and V is TRBV6-4; D is unresolved. The germline gives CDR1 MRHNA, CDR2 SNTAGT. Trimming took 4 bases from V and 4 from J, leaving 17 bases between them. The CDR3 runs 16 residues. CDR3 DNA sequence: TGTGCCAGCAGTGCCCTATTTCAGGTGGCTTACAATGAGCAGTTCTTC. Its protein product is CASSALFQVAYNEQFF.

The genes are TRBV5-6 and TRBJ1-4; a possible D gene is TRBD1 (5 bases). Looked up from germline, CDR1 is SGHDT and CDR2 is YYEEEE. The CDR3 consists of 13 residues. The V and J ends lost 2 bases and 8 bases respectively, with 10 bases between them. In nucleotides, the CDR3 is TGTGCCAGCAGCTTTGGGCGGGGGGAAAAACTGTTTTTT. Protein: CASSFGRGEKLFF.

The V and J genes are TRBV7-8 and TRBJ2-7; 12 positions match TRBD2. CDR3 length: 16 residues. Germline CDR1 and CDR2: SGHVS and FQNEAQ. V was clipped by 1 base and J by 2 bases; unmatched bases: 3. The CDR3 spells CASSLGLAGAPYEQYF. The CDR3 bases are TGTGCCAGCAGCTTAGGACTAGCGGGGGCTCCCTACGAGCAGTACTTC. The full variable domain, completed using reference TRBV7-8 and TRBJ2-7, is GAGVSQSPRYKVAKRGQDVALRCDPISGHVSLFWYQQALGQGPEFLTYFQNEAQLDKSGLPSDRFFAERPEGSVSTLKIQRTQQEDSAVYLCASSLGLAGAPYEQYFGPGTRLTVT.

J is TRBJ1-2 and V is TRBV7-8; no clear D. Germline CDR1 is SGHVS and CDR2 is FQNEAQ. Trimming shortened V by 3 bases and J by 6 bases, and 17 bases separated the two germline ends. The CDR3 extends over 15 amino acids. The CDR3 reads CASSFLLRGNDGYTF. The CDR3 DNA reads as TGTGCCAGCAGCTTCCTTCTAAGAGGAAACGATGGCTACACCTTC.

The gene calls are TRBV11-1 and TRBJ2-1; 9 nucleotides align to TRBD2. The junction had 6 bases not matched to a gene; V was cut back by 4 bases and J by 2 bases. Per the germline V gene, CDR1 is SGHAT and CDR2 is FQDESV (reference sequence). The CDR3 length is 16 residues. CDR3 region: CASSSQIAGAYNEQFF. The DNA of the CDR3 is TGTGCCAGCAGCTCCCAGATAGCGGGAGCCTACAATGAGCAGTTCTTC.

This chain links TRBV29-1 with TRBJ2-2; 7 bases are shared with TRBD1. The CDR3 covers 13 residues. CDR1 is SQVTM and CDR2 is ANQGSEA in the germline V gene. J gave up 2 bases and V 6 bases, and 3 bases lay outside the gene matches. The CDR3 reads CSVGTDNTGELFF. The CDR3 DNA reads TGCAGCGTCGGGACAGATAACACCGGGGAGCTGTTTTTT.

Only a few counts were recorded for this clone. CDR3 nucleotide sequence: TGCGCCAGCAGCCAAGGGGCGGGGCAGCCCCAGCATTTT. It yields the protein CASSQGAGQPQHF. V and J are TRBV4-1 and TRBJ1-5; D unresolved. There are 13 residues in the CDR3. Germline CDR1 is MGHRA and CDR2 is YSYEKL. V was pared by 1 base and J by 7 bases, with 8 bases between.

The chain's CDR3 is CASSFSGVMTDTQYF. The CDR3 region has the DNA TGTGCCAGCAGCTTTAGCGGGGTTATGACAGATACGCAGTATTTT. This chain connects TRBV5-5 to TRBJ2-3; TRBD2 matches 8 bases. Per germline, CDR1 SGHKS and CDR2 YYEKEE (reference sequence). The CDR3 is made up of 15 amino acids. V gave up 2 bases and J gave up 3 bases; unmatched junction bases: 5.

The chain has TRBV5-1 and TRBJ2-5; no clear D gene. The CDR3 runs to 12 residues. Trimming cost V 7 bases and J 4 bases, with 11 bases left between them. Germline V lookup: CDR1 SGHRS, CDR2 YFSETQ. CDR3 nucleotides: TGCGCCAGCGCTCAAACGGGAGAGACCCAGTACTTC. Translated: CASAQTGETQYF.

This clone appeared a few times. The rearrangement links TRBV7-2 to TRBJ2-2, with 10 bases identical to TRBD2. J lost 2 bases, V lost 5 bases, and 8 bases had no gene match. The CDR3 runs 17 residues. The germline CDR1 and CDR2 sequences are SGHTA and FQGNSA. The CDR3 region has the DNA TGTGCCAGCAGCCTCCGTAGCGGGGGGTACAACACCGGGGAGCTGTTTTTT. Protein product: CASSLRSGGYNTGELFF.

The V gene is TRBV5-8, the J gene TRBJ1-5; TRBD1 agrees at 8 bases. The CDR3 contains 14 residues. Germline V gives CDR1 SGHTS, CDR2 YDEGEE. V was clipped by 4 bases and J by 3 bases; unmatched bases: 3. The CDR3 loop reads CASSRTGNNQPQHF. In DNA form, the CDR3 reads TGTGCCAGCAGCCGGACAGGGAACAATCAGCCCCAGCATTTT.